The 2 T cell receptor beta chains below were found in one sample sequenced in a study of blood T cell repertoires in COVID-19. Some clones are missing from TCRdb's copy, which holds only in-frame ones; the method was immunoSEQ multiplex PCR. The table has some 130,000 clones, roughly 89% seen once; the top ten hold around 2.9%. The sample consisted of peripheral blood. All receptors come from a man aged 60 to 69 with active or convalescent COVID-19.

This chain links TRBV6-6 with TRBJ1-1; a weak D match, TRBD1 (5 bases). The length of the CDR3 is 14 residues. The germline V and J ends were trimmed by 5 bases and 0 bases, with 10 bases remaining between them. Germline-derived CDR1 and CDR2 are MNHNY and SVGAGI (reference sequence). The CDR3: CASSTDSLNTEAFF. The DNA of the CDR3 is TGTGCCAGCAGTACCGACAGCTTGAACACTGAAGCTTTCTTT.

The chain links TRBV10-1 to TRBJ2-1; 8 bases fit TRBD2. Germline V gene lookup returns CDR1 WNHNN and CDR2 SYGVQD (reference sequence). With V trimmed by 8 bases and J by 3 bases, 9 bases remained unmatched. The CDR3 has 15 amino acids. This chain's CDR3 is CASWWTAGGYNEQFF. CDR3 in DNA: TGCGCCAGCTGGTGGACGGCGGGAGGCTACAATGAGCAGTTCTTC.